One and the same sample provided the 28 T cell receptor beta chains below, sequenced in a study of beta chain features in type 1 diabetes. Expressed TCRB transcripts were sequenced because the entire RNA isolate underwent reverse transcription. Sequencing was performed with immunoSEQ multiplex PCR; in TCRdb, only in-frame clones are kept and a portion is missing. The sample contains fewer than 200,000 clones, about 13% of which appear only once. The sample consisted of central memory CD4+ T cells from blood. The receptors originated from a woman younger than 35 in good health.

The V gene is TRBV11-2, the J gene TRBJ2-4, with D possibly being TRBD1 (5 bases). From germline, CDR1 is SGHAT and CDR2 FQNNGV. The ends were cut back, 2 bases at V and 8 bases at J, with 19 bases in the middle. The CDR3 runs 16 residues. CDR3 sequence (DNA): TGTGCCAGCAGCTTAACGCCCCAGGGCGCCGTACACATTCAGTACTTC. Its translation: CASSLTPQGAVHIQYF.

This chain joins TRBV2 and TRBJ2-7; 10 bases are shared with TRBD2. Germline CDR1 is SNHLY and CDR2 is FYNNEI. The ends lost 6 bases at V and 3 bases at J; junction bases unmatched: 5. The CDR3 spans 14 residues. The CDR3 reads CASRRTSGHYEQYF. The CDR3, as DNA: TGTGCCAGCAGGCGGACTAGCGGTCACTACGAGCAGTACTTC.

The DNA for the CDR3 is TGTGCCAGCAGCTTAAATAACTACAATGAGCAGTTCTTC. As protein: CASSLNNYNEQFF. The chain links TRBV11-2 to TRBJ2-1, with D hard to call. CDR3 length equals 13 residues. Germline CDR1 and CDR2: SGHAT and FQNNGV. V dropped 2 bases and J dropped 3 bases, with 5 bases sitting between them.

This clone has more than one count but fewer than ten. The V call is TRBV11-2, the J call TRBJ2-6; TRBD1 is a possible D gene (5 bases). This CDR3 contains 15 residues. V was trimmed by 7 bases and J by 0 bases, leaving 10 bases between them. The germline V gene encodes CDR1 SGHAT and CDR2 FQNNGV. CDR3 in DNA: TGTGCCAGCACTACAGGATTCTCTGGGGCCAACGTCCTGACTTTC. As protein: CASTTGFSGANVLTF.

This clone has just a few counts. V gene TRBV27 combines with J gene TRBJ2-7, with 11 positions matching TRBD1. V shed 6 bases, J shed 5 bases, and the junction held 9 bases outside the gene matches. Germline V gene sequence: CDR1 MNHEY, CDR2 SMNVEV (reference sequence). The CDR3 runs 15 residues. CDR3 nucleotides: TGTGCCAGCAGGCGACCGGGACAGGGGGAACACGAGCAGTACTTC. It yields the protein CASRRPGQGEHEQYF.

This chain links TRBV11-2 with TRBJ2-3; TRBD2 aligns across 13 bases. The germline V gene encodes CDR1 SGHAT and CDR2 FQNNGV. V lost 4 bases and J lost 3; bases outside the gene matches: 7. This CDR3 is built from 17 residues. CDR3 bases: TGTGCCAGCAGCTCCCGGACTAGCGGGAGACGTACAGATACGCAGTATTTT. Residues: CASSSRTSGRRTDTQYF.

The sample holds a few counts of this clone. The chain couples TRBV18 to TRBJ1-1; 7 bases map to TRBD1. V lost 6 bases to trimming and J lost 4 bases; unmatched junction nucleotides: 11. CDR1 is KGHSH, CDR2 LQKENI, per germline. The CDR3 runs 15 residues. The CDR3 region is CASSPPGGMSTEAFF. DNA of the CDR3: TGTGCCAGCTCTCCTCCAGGGGGAATGAGCACTGAAGCTTTCTTT. Full variable domain (remainder filled in from reference TRBV18 and TRBJ1-1): NAGVMQNPRHLVRRRGQEARLRCSPMKGHSHVYWYRQLPEEGLKFMVYLQKENIIDESGMPKERFSAEFPKEGPSILRIQQVVRGDSAAYFCASSPPGGMSTEAFFGQGTRLTVV.

The table lists this clone with a few counts. This chain joins TRBV11-1 and TRBJ1-2; 7 bases map to TRBD1. CDR1 is SGHAT and CDR2 is FQDESV in the germline V gene (reference sequence). V lost 5 bases and J lost 7; bases outside the gene matches: 13. This CDR3 contains 15 residues. This CDR3 reads CASSDRTGVKGGYTF. The CDR3 DNA reads TGTGCCAGCAGCGACAGGACAGGAGTGAAGGGTGGCTACACCTTC.

Here the CDR3 DNA reads TGTGCCAGCAGCCAAGATGGTCAGGAATACTATGGCTACACCTTC. Translation gives CASSQDGQEYYGYTF. This chain connects TRBV14 to TRBJ1-2, with unresolved D. Germline CDR1 and CDR2: SGHDN and FVKESK. Trimming pared 0 bases from V and 3 bases from J, leaving 11 bases between. This CDR3 comprises 15 residues.

The rearrangement joins TRBV30 to TRBJ2-3, with 7 bases aligning to TRBD2. Per the germline V gene, CDR1 is GTSNPN and CDR2 is SVGIG (reference sequence). The junction had 4 bases not matched to a gene; V was cut back by 4 bases and J by 6 bases. The CDR3 covers 12 residues. CDR3 sequence: CAWTAGADTQYF. CDR3 DNA: TGTGCCTGGACGGCGGGAGCGGATACGCAGTATTTT.

In nucleotides, the CDR3 is TGTGCCAGCAGCTCTCGACTAACAGATACGCAGTATTTT. The encoded protein is CASSSRLTDTQYF. The chain links TRBV5-4 to TRBJ2-3; a weak D match, TRBD2 (5 bases). CDR1 is SGHNT, CDR2 YYREEE, per germline (reference sequence). The CDR3 consists of 13 residues. The V and J ends lost 3 bases and 3 bases respectively, with 8 bases between them.

Of note for this clone: A read error may account for a junction end that differs from germline. The chain recombines TRBV7-7 with TRBJ1-1; 9 bases align to TRBD1. CDR1 and CDR2 (germline): SSHAT, FNYEAQ (reference sequence). The CDR3 is made up of 13 amino acids. The CDR3 sequence: CASSPGTGTEAFF. The CDR3, as DNA: TGTGCTAGCAGCCCCGGGACAGGGACTGAAGCTTTCTTT.

This clone was seen ten or more times. This sequence joins TRBV2 and TRBJ2-3; D perhaps matches TRBD1 (6 bases). Germline-derived CDR1 and CDR2 are SNHLY and FYNNEI. The CDR3 sequence is 15 residues long. V was shortened by 6 bases and J by 1 base, with 14 bases between the two germline ends. The CDR3 sequence is CASRAQGLRTDTQYF. Here the CDR3 DNA reads TGTGCCAGCAGAGCACAGGGTTTGCGCACAGATACGCAGTATTTT.

This rearrangement joins TRBV29-1 to TRBJ2-1; tentative D call: TRBD2 (5 bases). Germline V gene lookup returns CDR1 SQVTM and CDR2 ANQGSEA. Trimming left V 4 bases short and J 9 bases short, with 13 bases between. This CDR3 has 12 amino acids. The CDR3 is CSVAGEGGEQFF. DNA for the CDR3: TGCAGCGTTGCCGGTGAGGGTGGTGAGCAGTTCTTC.

The chain uses TRBV7-9 and TRBJ2-5; TRBD1 aligns across 7 bases. Gene TRBJ2-7 matches the end of the DNA better, so the J call may be wrong. The CDR3 loop spans 14 amino acids. CDR1 is SEHNR and CDR2 is FQNEAQ in the germline V gene (reference sequence). The CDR3 loop reads CASSPGTVTYEQYF. CDR3 nucleotides: TGTGCCAGCAGCCCCGGGACAGTGACCTACGAGCAGTACTTC.

The chain combines TRBV4-2 with TRBJ1-2, with D maybe TRBD1 (6 bases). CDR3 length equals 15 residues. Germline V gives CDR1 LGHNA, CDR2 YNFKEQ. The ends were cut back, 0 bases at V and 8 bases at J, with 16 bases in the middle. The CDR3 loop reads CASSQDLGTGQGYTF. The CDR3 coding sequence is TGTGCCAGCAGCCAAGATCTTGGAACAGGGCAGGGCTACACCTTC.

Only a few counts were recorded for this clone. V usage is TRBV2 and J usage is TRBJ1-3; D unresolved. Trimming took 2 bases from V and 8 from J, leaving 4 bases between them. CDR3 size: 11 residues. Looked up from germline, CDR1 is SNHLY and CDR2 is FYNNEI. CDR3 sequence: CASSESHTIYF. The CDR3 DNA follows: TGTGCCAGCAGTGAATCTCACACCATATATTTT.

The chain has TRBV2 and TRBJ1-2; 8 nucleotides agree with TRBD1. Trimming cost V 2 bases and J 5 bases; bases outside gene matches: 4. Germline CDR1 and CDR2: SNHLY and FYNNEI. The CDR3 covers 14 residues. Written as DNA, the CDR3 is TGTGCCAGCAGTGAACAGGGGGCTTATTATGGCTACACCTTC. This translates into CASSEQGAYYGYTF.

This sequence joins TRBV2 and TRBJ2-7, with D perhaps matching TRBD1 (6 bases). V was clipped by 6 bases and J by 5 bases, with 17 bases between them. Germline CDR1 SNHLY, CDR2 FYNNEI. The CDR3 spans 14 residues. CDR3: CASSREQGEHEQYF. For the CDR3, the DNA is TGTGCCAGCAGCCGGGAACAGGGTGAACACGAGCAGTACTTC.

This clone was picked up a small number of times. In DNA, the CDR3 is TGCAGCGTTTCCTTGAGGCAGTTCAATGAGCAGTTCTTC. Amino acids: CSVSLRQFNEQFF. This chain uses TRBV29-1 with TRBJ2-1; D gene unclear. This CDR3 contains 13 residues. Trimming removed 5 bases from V and 6 bases from J, with 14 bases in between. Germline lookup yields CDR1 SQVTM and CDR2 ANQGSEA.

In its sample, this clone was seen a few times. The chain carries TRBV7-3 and TRBJ2-3; D not resolved. The CDR3 runs to 14 residues. CDR1 is SGHTA, CDR2 FQGTGA, per germline. V was clipped by 1 base and J by 6 bases, with 11 bases between them. CDR3 nucleotides: TGTGCCAGCAGCTTAAGGGCCCCAATCGATACGCAGTATTTT. Amino acids: CASSLRAPIDTQYF.

This clone was observed a handful of times. V gene TRBV30 combines with J gene TRBJ2-7; perhaps TRBD1 as D (5 bases). Germline V CDR1 and CDR2: GTSNPN, SVGIG (reference sequence). V lost 0 bases to trimming and J lost 5 bases, with 8 bases between them. The CDR3 runs 12 residues. This CDR3 reads CAWSVLRDEQYF. For the CDR3, the DNA is TGTGCCTGGAGTGTACTCAGGGACGAGCAGTACTTC.

This clone was seen more than once but under ten times. This chain joins TRBV29-1 and TRBJ1-4, with 9 bases that match TRBD1. This CDR3 is 13 amino acids long. In germline, CDR1 is SQVTM, CDR2 ANQGSEA. V trimming: 7 bases; J trimming: 8 bases; junction bases outside the gene matches: 8. The CDR3 loop reads CSGLTGGREKLFF. In DNA form, the CDR3 reads TGCAGCGGTTTAACAGGGGGCCGAGAAAAACTGTTTTTT.

The chain is built from TRBV28 and TRBJ2-5; 8 bases align to TRBD1. Trimming at V came to 6 bases and at J to 3 bases, leaving 6 bases not matched to a gene. Germline loops: CDR1 MDHEN, CDR2 SYDVKM. CDR3 size: 14 residues. CDR3 sequence reads: CASRPSTGEETQYF. Here the CDR3 DNA reads TGTGCCAGCAGGCCATCGACAGGGGAAGAGACCCAGTACTTC.

The V call is TRBV9, the J call TRBJ1-1; D uncertain. Between the trimmed V and J ends, which lost 1 base and 1 base, there was a span of 11 bases. Germline CDR1 SGDLS, CDR2 YYNGEE. The CDR3 spans 15 residues. As DNA, the CDR3 is TGTGCCAGCAGCGTATCGGGGATTAGGAACACTGAAGCTTTCTTT. This encodes CASSVSGIRNTEAFF. Using reference TRBV9 and TRBJ1-1 for the parts outside the CDR3, the full variable domain is DSGVTQTPKHLITATGQRVTLRCSPRSGDLSVYWYQQSLDQGLQFLIQYYNGEERAKGNILERFSAQQFPDLHSELNLSSLELGDSALYFCASSVSGIRNTEAFFGQGTRLTVV.

This clone appeared a few times. With a far larger clone one base away, a read error is the likely cause. CDR3 amino acids: CASSLERGLNEQFF. CDR3 DNA sequence: TGTGCCAGCAGCTTGGAGCGGGGGCTGAATGAGCAGTTCTTC. The chain employs TRBV13 and TRBJ2-1; 8 bases are a match to TRBD2. The CDR3 spans 14 residues. Germline V CDR1 and CDR2: PRHDT, FYEKMQ (reference sequence). V lost 3 bases and J lost 7; bases outside the gene matches: 5.

Only a few counts were recorded for this clone. The V call is TRBV5-1, the J call TRBJ2-3; tentative D call: TRBD2 (6 bases). Trimming shortened V by 2 bases and J by 4 bases, and 17 bases separated the two germline ends. Germline CDR1 reads SGHRS; CDR2 reads YFSETQ. The CDR3 is 16 amino acids. In DNA, the CDR3 is TGCGCCAGCAGCTTTGGACAACTAGGGAGGTCAGATACGCAGTATTTT. Protein: CASSFGQLGRSDTQYF.

The rearrangement uses TRBV28 and TRBJ2-1; 11 bases fit TRBD2. The germline CDR1 and CDR2 sequences are MDHEN and SYDVKM. The CDR3 covers 13 residues. V shed 6 bases and J 14 bases; nucleotides not matched to a gene: 9. The CDR3 coding sequence is TGTGCCAGCAGGGATAGCGGGAGGGAGGCGGAGTTCTTC. Its translation is CASRDSGREAEFF.